This T cell receptor beta chain was recorded in a study of blood T cells in healthy people across ages (dated by TCRdb to 2014 to 2015). Some background on the complete study: In model experiments, roughly one uniquely barcoded TCR beta cDNA molecule per two T cells was captured by template switching. Using deep sequencing normalized with unique cDNA molecular identifiers, the study measured how TCR beta repertoire diversity changes with age. Four age groups were formed from the donors: young (average approximately 17 years), middle-aged (just under 40), aged (over 55) and long-lived (roughly 81). To avoid experimental bias, donors of different ages were randomly spread across the sequencing lanes. The study analyzed two additional independent replicas of 1 million unique cDNA reads from the same blood draw for two donors, one aged 18 to 30 and one aged 80 or older.

The library was obtained by 5' RACE. The sequencer listed for this sample is Illumina HiSeq 2500. A second PCR of about 6 to 11 cycles was performed with a sample-barcoded 5' primer and a J-beta primer mix. A template-switch 5' adaptor carrying 12 random nucleotides introduced a unique molecular identifier onto each TCR beta cDNA molecule. Each sample yielded at least 2.5 million CDR3-containing paired-end reads. All of the RNA was converted into first-strand cDNA using the Mint cDNA synthesis kit, with a TRBC-specific oligonucleotide serving as the primer. Following uracil-DNA glycosylase treatment, a first 18-cycle PCR with universal primers M1SS and BC2_uni_R was performed on all cDNA. Per the source publication's procedure: For normalization, 1 million high-quality reads, each with a distinct molecular identifier, were randomly selected from each sample. Instead of being binned into consensus sequences, reads that shared molecular identifiers were thrown out. MiTCR, set to a Q25 quality threshold and the strictest error-elimination algorithm, was used for CDR3 identification, clonotype clustering and error correction. A nonparametric unseen species model using Euler transformation provided a lower-bound estimate of total TCR beta diversity. The public reads were quality trimmed at Q25 with fastp and then assembled into clones with MiXCR by TCRdb, keeping productive beta chains. Identical CDR3 protein sequences are pooled into one entry, listed with their most common genes and DNA. The V and J calls, along with clone size, are taken from TCRdb and not from the paper's own processing. Counted in this sample were 1.2 million to 1.5 million distinct CDR3 sequences; roughly 59% of them appeared once. 5% to 7% of the sample is held by the ten biggest clonotypes.

About this clonotype: The antigen this receptor binds is unknown. A junction end diverges from the germline sequence, so it may reflect a read error.

The germline V gene provides CDR1 SGHTA and CDR2 FQGNSA. From its cysteine to its phenylalanine, the CDR3 spans 14 amino acids. Only the CDR3 portion is preserved as DNA: 42 bases, with reading frame beginning at the first base. Donors were approximately 42 systemically healthy Caucasian individuals from Russia aged roughly 6 to 100 years. Each donor gave approximately 9.4 milliliters of peripheral blood, drawn into EDTA-treated Vacutainer tubes. Ficoll-Paque density-gradient centrifugation was used to isolate PBMCs, with at least 6 million per sample. Total RNA was extracted from PBMCs with Trizol reagent, with at least 5.5 micrograms obtained per sample. For every donor, an aliquot of PBMCs went through flow cytometry to measure the percentages of naive CD45RAhigh/CD27high T cells. The paper as a whole reports these results and caveats: Observed TCR beta diversity per million T cells fell roughly linearly with age, and a significant reduction was already apparent by age approximately 40. Donor CMV infection status was unknown, potentially confounding age-related changes in expanded clonotypes. Compared with the aged group, more naive CD4+ T cells, fewer expanded clones and increased TCR diversity were shown by the long-lived group, suggesting age selection. Bulk unsorted PBMC profiling prevented conclusive comparison of naive and antigen-experienced compartments. The percentage of naive T cells measured by flow cytometry correlated strongly with observed TCR beta diversity. Estimates of total diversity based on one million sequenced T cells were considered lower bounds and underestimates.

The chain links TRBV7-2 with TRBJ1-2; 7 central nucleotides agree with TRBD1. Specimen: blood. The source is a man between 18 and 29 years old in good health. CDR3 loop: CASSVAGGYYGYTF. Read as DNA, the sequence is TGTGCCAGCAGCGTAGCAGGGGGGTACTATGGCTACACCTTC.